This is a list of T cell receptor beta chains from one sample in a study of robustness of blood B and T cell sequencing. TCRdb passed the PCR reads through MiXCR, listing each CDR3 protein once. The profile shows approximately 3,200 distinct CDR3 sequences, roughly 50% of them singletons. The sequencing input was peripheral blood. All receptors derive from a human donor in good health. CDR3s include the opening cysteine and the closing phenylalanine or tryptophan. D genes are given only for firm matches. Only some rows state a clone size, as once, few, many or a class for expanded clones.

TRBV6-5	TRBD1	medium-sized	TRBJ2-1	CASSYPDRGPYNEQFF	TGTGCCAGCAGTTACCCAGACAGGGGCCCATACAATGAGCAGTTCTTC
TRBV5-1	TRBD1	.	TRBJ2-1	CASSRNPGQGEDEQFF	TGCGCCAGCAGCCGAAATCCGGGACAGGGAGAGGATGAGCAGTTCTTC
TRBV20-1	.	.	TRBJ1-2	CSAVAIDYGYTF	TGCAGTGCTGTCGCCATAGACTATGGCTACACCTTC
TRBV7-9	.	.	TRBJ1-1	CASSRQSEGEAFF	TGTGCCAGCAGCCGCCAGTCTGAGGGCGAAGCTTTCTTT
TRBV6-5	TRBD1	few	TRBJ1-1	CASSYYRAGTGDTEAFF	TGTGCCAGCAGTTACTATAGGGCCGGGACAGGGGACACTGAAGCTTTCTTT
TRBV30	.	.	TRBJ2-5	CAWSGEDGWETQYF	TGTGCCTGGAGTGGCGAGGACGGTTGGGAGACCCAGTACTTC
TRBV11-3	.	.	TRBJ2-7	CASSSQYPIQGPYEQYF	TGTGCCAGCAGCTCGCAGTACCCAATACAGGGACCCTACGAGCAGTACTTC
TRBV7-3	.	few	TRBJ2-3	CASSLDYTDTQYF	TGTGCCAGCAGCCTGGACTACACAGATACGCAGTATTTT
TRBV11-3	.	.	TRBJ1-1	CASSFRGNTEAFF	TGTGCCAGCAGCTTCCGGGGGAACACTGAAGCTTTCTTT
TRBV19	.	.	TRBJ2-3	CASRKDSTDTQYF	TGTGCCAGTAGGAAGGACAGCACAGATACGCAGTATTTT
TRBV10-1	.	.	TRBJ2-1	CASSGLRDSINEQFF	TGCGCCAGCAGTGGGCTACGGGACTCAATAAATGAGCAGTTCTTC
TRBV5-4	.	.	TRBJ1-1	CASSLDRTEAFF	TGTGCCAGCAGCTTGGACAGGACTGAAGCTTTCTTT
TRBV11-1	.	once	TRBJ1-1	CASSLAIGGGAFF	TGTGCCAGCAGCTTAGCTATCGGGGGGGGAGCTTTCTTT
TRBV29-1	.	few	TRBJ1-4	CSVVVGEKLFF	TGCAGCGTTGTGGTTGGAGAAAAACTGTTTTTT
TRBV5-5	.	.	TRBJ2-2	CASSLAGTGELFF	TGTGCCAGCAGCTTGGCGGGCACCGGGGAGCTGTTTTTT
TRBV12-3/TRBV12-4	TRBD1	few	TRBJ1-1	CASSLSGQVNTEAFF	TGTGCCAGCAGTTTGTCCGGACAGGTGAACACTGAAGCTTTCTTT
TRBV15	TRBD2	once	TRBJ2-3	CATSRAGGPDTQYF	TGTGCCACCAGCAGGGCGGGGGGCCCAGATACGCAGTATTTT
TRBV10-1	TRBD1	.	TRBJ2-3	CASSEGDRSSTDTQYF	TGCGCCAGCAGTGAAGGGGACAGATCTAGCACAGATACGCAGTATTTT
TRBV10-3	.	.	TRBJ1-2	CAISESQVSYGYTF	TGTGCCATCAGTGAGTCCCAGGTGTCCTATGGCTACACCTTC
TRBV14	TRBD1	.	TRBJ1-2	CASSHLDREDGYTF	TGTGCCAGCAGCCACCTGGACAGGGAAGACGGCTACACCTTC
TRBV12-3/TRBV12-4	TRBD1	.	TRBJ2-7	CASSLDRVHEQYF	TGTGCCAGCAGTTTGGACAGGGTCCACGAGCAGTACTTC
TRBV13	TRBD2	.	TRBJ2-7	CASSNRLAGTYEQYF	TGTGCCAGCAGCAACAGACTAGCGGGGACCTACGAGCAGTACTTC
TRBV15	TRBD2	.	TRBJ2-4	CATSRGGPGLAGGTTKNIQYF	TGTGCCACCAGCAGAGGGGGGCCGGGACTAGCGGGGGGCACCACCAAAAACATTCAGTACTTC
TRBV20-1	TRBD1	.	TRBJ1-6	CSARMTGSHSPLHF	TGCAGTGCTAGGATGACAGGGTCCCATTCACCCCTCCACTTT
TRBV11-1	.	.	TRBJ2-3	CASSLVSWASTDTQYF	TGTGCCAGCAGCTTAGTATCCTGGGCGAGCACAGATACGCAGTATTTT
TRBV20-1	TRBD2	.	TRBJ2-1	CSARDLTSSVNEQFF	TGCAGTGCTAGAGATCTGACTAGCTCCGTCAATGAGCAGTTCTTC
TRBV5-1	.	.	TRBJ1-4	CASSLGQGRNEKLFF	TGCGCCAGCAGCTTGGGGCAGGGACGTAATGAAAAACTGTTTTTT
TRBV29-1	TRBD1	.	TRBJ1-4	CSVRTGTGAEKLFF	TGCAGCGTTCGGACCGGGACAGGGGCCGAAAAACTGTTTTTT
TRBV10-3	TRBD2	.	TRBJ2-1	CAISGLAGGQSSYNEQFF	TGTGCCATCAGTGGCCTAGCGGGGGGCCAGAGCTCCTACAATGAGCAGTTCTTC